The sequence of this T cell receptor beta chain was determined in a study of identical twins. With template switching, a universal primer site was added, and the cDNA carried unique molecular identifiers. TCRdb re-called the 5' RACE reads through MiXCR, storing one row per CDR3 protein. Counted here are around 250,000 distinct CDR3 sequences, roughly an eighth occurring once; the ten biggest clones make up 3.5% to 4.5%. The CDR3 covers 14 residues. V was clipped by 4 bases and J by 5 bases, with 15 bases between them. CDR1 and CDR2 (germline): LGHDT, YNNKEL (reference sequence). Findings and limits, study-wide: Partly confounded zero-insertion analyses could result from invariant MAIT and iNKT cells. Cross-sectional statistics, not tracking of the same donors, supported the conclusions. Modelling underestimated the level of out-of-frame TCR alpha sharing observed in monozygotic twins.

The table lists this clonotype with a few counts. The antigen remains undetermined. This sample was also put to use in a study of yellow fever vaccine responses in identical twins.

The TCR comes from a woman between 18 and 29 years old in good health. The chain links TRBV3-1 to TRBJ2-7, with a weak D call TRBD2 (5 bases). Specimen: memory (CD45RO+) T cells sorted from blood. DNA of the CDR3: TGTGCCAGCAGCCGTCGGGGAGCGGTCCACGAGCAGTACTTC. Protein sequence: CASSRRGAVHEQYF.